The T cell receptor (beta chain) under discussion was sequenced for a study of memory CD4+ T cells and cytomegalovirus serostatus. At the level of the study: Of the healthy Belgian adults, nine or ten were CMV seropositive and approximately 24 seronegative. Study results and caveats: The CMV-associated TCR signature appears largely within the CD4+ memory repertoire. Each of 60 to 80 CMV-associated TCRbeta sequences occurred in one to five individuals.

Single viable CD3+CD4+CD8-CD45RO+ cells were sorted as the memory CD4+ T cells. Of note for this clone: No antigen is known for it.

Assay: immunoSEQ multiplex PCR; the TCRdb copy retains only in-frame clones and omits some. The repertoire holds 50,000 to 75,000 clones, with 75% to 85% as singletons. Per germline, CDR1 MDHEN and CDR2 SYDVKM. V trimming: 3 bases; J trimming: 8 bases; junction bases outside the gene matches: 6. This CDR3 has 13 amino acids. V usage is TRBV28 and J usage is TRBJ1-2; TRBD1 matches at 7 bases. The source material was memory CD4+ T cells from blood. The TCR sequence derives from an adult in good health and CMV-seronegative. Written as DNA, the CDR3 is TGTGCCAGCAGTTTGGAGAGGGGGCAAGGCTACACCTTC. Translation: CASSLERGQGYTF.